This T cell receptor (beta chain) comes out of a study of T-cell reconstitution after alpha-beta-depleted transplantation in children. The germline CDR1 and CDR2 sequences are LGHNA and YNFKEQ. CDR3 length equals 16 residues. V was clipped by 1 base and J by 0 bases, with 11 bases between them. This clonotype has a count of ten or more. Preparation of the TCRbeta library was carried out with unique molecular identifiers. Each CDR3 protein is one row after TCRdb ran MiXCR on the PCR reads. The sample contains more than 200,000 distinct CDR3 sequences, 7.5% to 10% of which appear only once. This sample comprised PBMCs from the stem cell graft donor, obtained from the stem cell graft. This TCR came from a human donor who donated a stem cell graft to a child with SCID. V gene TRBV4-2 combines with J gene TRBJ2-3, with D unresolved. The CDR3: CASSQGQRTSTDTQYF. In DNA form, the CDR3 reads TGTGCCAGCAGCCAAGGTCAGCGTACAAGCACAGATACGCAGTATTTT.